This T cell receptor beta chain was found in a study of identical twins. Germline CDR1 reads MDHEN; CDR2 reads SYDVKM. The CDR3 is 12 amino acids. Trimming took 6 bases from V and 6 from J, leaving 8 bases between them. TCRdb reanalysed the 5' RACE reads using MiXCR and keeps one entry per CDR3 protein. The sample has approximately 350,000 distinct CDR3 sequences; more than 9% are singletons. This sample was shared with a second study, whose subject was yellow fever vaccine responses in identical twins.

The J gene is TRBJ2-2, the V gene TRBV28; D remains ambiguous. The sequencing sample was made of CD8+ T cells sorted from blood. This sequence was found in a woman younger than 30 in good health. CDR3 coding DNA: TGTGCCAGCAGCACCAGTGCCGGGGAGCTGTTTTTT. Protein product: CASSTSAGELFF.